This T cell receptor (beta chain) was observed in a study of blood T cell repertoires in COVID-19. About the research overall: Material from acute and convalescent COVID-19 was sourced from the United States, Italy and Spain. In each case, the material was cDNA or gDNA derived from T cells, B-cell-depleted T cells, or PBMCs.

CDR3 length: 14 amino acids. The germline V gene has CDR1 KGHSH and CDR2 LQKENI. V shed 2 bases, J shed 2 bases, and the junction held 3 bases outside the gene matches. This table comes from immunoSEQ multiplex PCR, and its TCRdb copy is limited to in-frame clones, with some not included. The data show about 160,000 clones, over 75% seen once. Donors were grouped by their self-reported clinical history. The J gene is TRBJ2-7, the V gene TRBV18, with TRBD2 identical over 7 bases. The sequence derives from a woman in her forties or fifties who had recovered from COVID-19. Sequenced: PBMCs or T cells enriched from blood (not recorded which). The CDR3 DNA reads as TGTGCCAGCTCACCAGGCGCGGGGGCCTACGAGCAGTACTTC. This sequence encodes CASSPGAGAYEQYF.